Listed below are T cell receptor beta chains from one sample, sequenced in a study of shared clonotypes between healthy human individuals. TCRdb keeps only in-frame clones here, not all; method: immunoSEQ multiplex PCR. Among roughly 810,000 clones listed, around 96% were seen once. Sequencing used naive CD8+ T cells sorted from blood. These receptors originate from a man aged 25 to 45 in good health. Both conserved end residues are part of each CDR3. A D gene is named only where the DNA matches it firmly. A clone size is listed for some rows: how often the clone was seen (once, few, many), or a class if it is expanded.

clone_size | cdr3_length | j_call | v_call | d_call | cdr3_aa | cdr3_nt
NA | 13 | TRBJ2-1 | TRBV5-4 | NA | CASSLGSESEQFF | TGTGCCAGCAGCTTGGGTTCAGAGAGTGAGCAGTTCTTC
NA | 17 | TRBJ2-7 | TRBV15 | TRBD2 | CATSRDGGLAGIDEQYF | TGTGCCACCAGCAGAGATGGTGGTCTAGCGGGAATCGACGAGCAGTACTTC
NA | 15 | TRBJ2-7 | TRBV5-8 | TRBD2 | CASSEVTSGAYEQYF | TGTGCCAGCAGTGAAGTAACTAGCGGAGCCTACGAGCAGTACTTC
few | 13 | TRBJ2-1 | TRBV27 | NA | CASSFGGLGEQFF | TGTGCCAGCAGTTTTGGGGGATTGGGTGAGCAGTTCTTC
NA | 16 | TRBJ1-1 | TRBV7-9 | TRBD1 | CASSENPDRGFTEAFF | TGTGCCAGCAGCGAAAACCCGGACAGGGGGTTTACTGAAGCTTTCTTT
NA | 13 | TRBJ2-1 | TRBV27 | NA | CASSLATHNEQFF | TGTGCCAGCAGTTTAGCGACCCACAATGAGCAGTTCTTC
NA | 14 | TRBJ2-5 | TRBV5-4 | NA | CASSLGSLPETQYF | TGTGCCAGCAGCTTGGGATCTCTCCCGGAGACCCAGTACTTC
NA | 12 | TRBJ2-1 | TRBV10-2 | NA | CASSESLDEQFF | TGCGCCAGCAGTGAGTCTTTGGATGAGCAGTTCTTC
NA | 15 | TRBJ2-7 | TRBV4-2 | TRBD1 | CASSQEPGTAYEQYF | TGTGCCAGCAGCCAAGAACCCGGGACAGCCTACGAGCAGTACTTC
NA | 13 | TRBJ2-1 | TRBV27 | NA | CASSFIGNNEQFF | TGTGCCAGCAGTTTTATTGGGAACAATGAGCAGTTCTTC
NA | 11 | TRBJ2-1 | TRBV2 | NA | CASSEVYEQFF | TGTGCCAGCAGTGAAGTCTATGAGCAGTTCTTC
NA | 11 | TRBJ2-7 | TRBV28 | NA | CASSWAEEQYF | TGTGCCAGCAGTTGGGCGGAGGAGCAGTACTTC
NA | 14 | TRBJ2-1 | TRBV2 | NA | CASTPGVGLNEQFF | TGTGCCAGCACCCCCGGGGTTGGCTTGAATGAGCAGTTCTTC
NA | 11 | TRBJ2-5 | TRBV10-2 | NA | CASSGQETQYF | TGCGCCAGCAGTGGGCAAGAGACCCAGTACTTC
NA | 11 | TRBJ1-2 | TRBV27 | NA | CASSDGYGYTF | TGTGCCAGCAGTGATGGGTATGGCTACACCTTC
once | 13 | TRBJ1-5 | TRBV27 | NA | CASSGSSNQPQHF | TGTGCCAGCTCAGGAAGTAGCAATCAGCCCCAGCATTTT
NA | 11 | TRBJ2-1 | TRBV14 | NA | CASSQSLRQFF | TGTGCCAGCAGCCAATCGTTGCGGCAGTTCTTC
once | 16 | TRBJ2-1 | TRBV6-6 | TRBD2 | CASSYNPGTSYNEQFF | TGTGCCAGCAGTTACAACCCCGGGACTAGCTACAATGAGCAGTTCTTC
NA | 15 | TRBJ2-1 | TRBV19 | TRBD2 | CASSVTSGFYNEQFF | TGTGCCAGTAGTGTGACTAGCGGGTTCTACAATGAGCAGTTCTTC
NA | 15 | TRBJ2-5 | TRBV9 | NA | CASSERTGYQETQYF | TGTGCCAGCAGCGAAAGGACTGGATACCAAGAGACCCAGTACTTC
NA | 15 | TRBJ2-5 | TRBV7-6 | TRBD2 | CASSFSGRAGETQYF | TGTGCCAGCAGCTTTAGCGGGAGGGCCGGAGAGACCCAGTACTTC
NA | 14 | TRBJ1-3 | TRBV4-1 | NA | CASSQGQFRNTIYF | TGCGCCAGCAGCCAAGGGCAGTTCAGAAACACCATATATTTT
NA | 16 | TRBJ2-7 | TRBV29-1 | TRBD2 | CSVLGTSGRRPYEQYF | TGCAGCGTGCTCGGGACTAGCGGGAGGAGGCCCTACGAGCAGTACTTC
NA | 14 | TRBJ2-2 | TRBV11-2 | NA | CASSLDGYTGELFF | TGTGCCAGCAGCTTAGATGGGTACACCGGGGAGCTGTTTTTT
NA | 17 | TRBJ2-3 | TRBV7-8 | NA | CASSLGSFRMGTDTQYF | TGTGCCAGCAGCTTAGGTTCATTCAGGATGGGGACAGATACGCAGTATTTT
NA | 14 | TRBJ2-7 | TRBV1 | NA | CTSSPKRGNYEQYF | TGCACCAGCAGCCCCAAACGAGGGAACTACGAGCAGTACTTC
NA | 14 | TRBJ1-4 | TRBV5-6 | NA | CASSLGTRSEKLFF | TGTGCCAGCAGCTTGGGGACGCGGAGCGAAAAACTGTTTTTT
NA | 15 | TRBJ1-1 | TRBV4-1 | NA | CASSPSADLDTEAFF | TGCGCCAGCAGCCCATCGGCGGATTTAGACACTGAAGCTTTCTTT
NA | 14 | TRBJ1-1 | TRBV6-4 | NA | CASREEVSNTEAFF | TGTGCCAGCCGGGAAGAGGTTTCGAACACTGAAGCTTTCTTT
NA | 14 | TRBJ2-7 | TRBV9 | NA | CASSAGRSPYEQYF | TGTGCCAGCAGCGCGGGCAGGTCTCCCTACGAGCAGTACTTC
NA | 16 | TRBJ2-3 | TRBV19 | TRBD2 | CASSEWATSGADTQYF | TGTGCCAGTAGTGAATGGGCGACTAGCGGGGCCGATACGCAGTATTTT
NA | 12 | TRBJ2-2 | TRBV6-5 | NA | CASSRFTGELFF | TGTGCCAGCAGTCGGTTCACCGGGGAGCTGTTTTTT
once | 19 | TRBJ2-1 | TRBV5-1 | TRBD2 | CASSLYPSGRAGSYNEQFF | TGCGCCAGCAGCTTGTATCCTAGCGGGAGGGCCGGTTCCTACAATGAGCAGTTCTTC
NA | 15 | TRBJ2-7 | TRBV29-1 | NA | CSVEDGASSSYEQYF | TGCAGCGTTGAAGACGGCGCGTCTAGCTCCTACGAGCAGTACTTC
NA | 16 | TRBJ2-1 | TRBV28 | NA | CASRPRKGYPHNEQFF | TGTGCCAGCCGCCCTAGAAAGGGGTACCCTCACAATGAGCAGTTCTTC
once | 18 | TRBJ2-5 | TRBV5-4 | TRBD2 | CASSSGGSGSPFLETQYF | TGTGCCAGCAGCTCCGGTGGGAGCGGGAGTCCATTTTTAGAGACCCAGTACTTC
NA | 14 | TRBJ2-7 | TRBV2 | NA | CASSDFQGNYEQYF | TGTGCCAGCAGTGATTTTCAAGGGAACTACGAGCAGTACTTC
NA | 15 | TRBJ2-3 | TRBV7-9 | TRBD1 | CASSSGTGYTDTQYF | TGTGCCAGCAGCTCAGGGACAGGGTACACAGATACGCAGTATTTT
once | 15 | TRBJ2-7 | TRBV5-1 | TRBD2 | CASSLGAGVVDEQYF | TGCGCCAGCAGCTTGGGTGCGGGGGTCGTGGACGAGCAGTACTTC